This T cell receptor beta chain was profiled in a study of control samples from healthy donors and cancer patients. Sequenced by immunoSEQ multiplex PCR; TCRdb stores in-frame clones only, minus some. The sample yields 150,000 to 200,000 clones, roughly 90% seen once. Specimen: blood. The clonotype was recovered from a woman in her forties or fifties in good health.

CDR3 bases: TGCGCCCGCACCCGGGGGGGGTACCAAGAGACCCAGTACTTC. Translated, it gives CARTRGGYQETQYF. The chain links TRBV5-1 to TRBJ2-5, with 8 bases identical to TRBD2. The CDR3 spans 14 residues. CDR1 is SGHRS and CDR2 is YFSETQ in the germline V gene. Trimming cost V 10 bases and J 0 bases; bases outside gene matches: 8. The variable domain in full, completed from reference TRBV5-1 and TRBJ2-5, reads KAGVTQTPRYLIKTRGQQVTLSCSPISGHRSVSWYQQTPGQGLQFLFEYFSETQRNKGNFPGRFSGRQFSNSRSEMNVSTLELGDSALYLCARTRGGYQETQYFGPGTRLLVL.